This is a list of T cell receptor beta chains from one sample in a study of control samples from healthy donors and cancer patients. Generated by immunoSEQ multiplex PCR, the TCRdb table keeps only in-frame clones and is missing some. The profile shows approximately 99,000 clones, 70% to 85% of them singletons. The sample consisted of blood. These receptors were collected from a man in his late teens or twenties in good health. The CDR3 runs from the conserved cysteine through the conserved F or W.

len	j_gene	v_gene	CDR3aa
11	TRBJ1-2	TRBV29-1	CSVVGVDGYTF
13	TRBJ2-5	TRBV25-1	CASSESRGETQYF
17	TRBJ2-3	TRBV9	CASSEYSPGQGLDTQYF
13	TRBJ1-2	TRBV18	CASQPGQGYGYTF
18	TRBJ2-2	TRBV18	CASSLPTGRGSNTGELFF
13	TRBJ1-1	TRBV7-9	CASSSLGPTEAFF
12	TRBJ2-3	TRBV12-3/TRBV12-4	CASRGRGDTQYF
14	TRBJ2-3	TRBV13	CASSFGSSTDTQYF
15	TRBJ2-1	TRBV6-5	CATQGGRRTYNEQFF
14	TRBJ2-7	TRBV19	CASSSGTGGYEQYF
15	TRBJ1-3	TRBV5-4	CASSWEGLSGNTIYF
14	TRBJ2-1	TRBV27	CASTHGGGPFEQFF
14	TRBJ2-5	TRBV5-4	CASSLYPGGETQYF
14	TRBJ2-4	TRBV24-1	CATSDGQGGNIQYF
15	TRBJ2-6	TRBV5-1	CASSLSRGTANVLTF
17	TRBJ2-1	TRBV7-7	CASSLEQGLGSYNEQFF
15	TRBJ1-3	TRBV7-2	CASSPPPTPGNTIYF
16	TRBJ1-1	TRBV7-9	CASKMGRRGPGTEAFF
17	TRBJ1-3	TRBV4-3	CASSSHGRPSSGNTIYF
17	TRBJ1-5	TRBV7-8	CASSSRRTGQSNQPQHF
13	TRBJ1-1	TRBV7-9	CASSYQGQGTAFF
12	TRBJ1-2	TRBV5-6	CASSLDGYGYTF
15	TRBJ2-3	TRBV6-4	CASSDSGYPTDTQYF
14	TRBJ1-6	TRBV6-1	CASSETGWASPLHF
14	TRBJ2-1	TRBV5-1	CASSLGSGSDEQFF
16	TRBJ2-1	TRBV7-2	CASSPAGQLSYNEQFF
15	TRBJ2-5	TRBV11-1	CASSSGGPGFGTQYF
14	TRBJ1-2	TRBV27	CASSTGGGIDGYTF
16	TRBJ2-5	TRBV5-6	CASSSPGRQGDETQYF
17	TRBJ1-2	TRBV30	CAWSTSFHRDTNYGYTF
14	TRBJ1-6	TRBV5-1	CASSLSGANSPLHF
13	TRBJ1-5	TRBV27	CASSLYEGQPQHF
12	TRBJ2-7	TRBV3-1/TRBV3-2	CASSQVSQVIYF
15	TRBJ1-1	TRBV25-1	CASSELEGLGTEAFF
16	TRBJ2-3	TRBV7-6	CASSLDGTGRTDTQYF
14	TRBJ1-1	TRBV10-3	CAIRETETNTEAFF